The 5 T cell receptor beta chains below were found in one sample sequenced in a study of early T cells in non-severe SARS-CoV-2 infection listed by TCRdb under 2021. Library preparation was by 5' RACE. These reads were obtained on a NextSeq 500. The public sequencing data were trimmed at Q25 with fastp and processed into clonotypes with MiXCR by TCRdb, which kept only in-frame beta chains. Each record represents a unique CDR3 protein, reported with the most common genes and DNA among its rows. This sample is represented by about 80,000 distinct CDR3 sequences; 5.5% to 7.5% of them were singletons. About 7.8% of the sample is held by the ten biggest clonotypes. Sequencing was carried out using whole blood. The source is an adult who was a healthcare worker with PCR-confirmed SARS-CoV-2 infection or an uninfected control (not recorded which).

This clonotype was recorded a few times. CDR3 sequence (DNA): TGTGCCAGCAGCTTAGTTAGCGGGAGGGCCTTAGATACGCAGTATTTT. Translated: CASSLVSGRALDTQYF. The chain carries TRBV7-2 and TRBJ2-3; 11 bases align to TRBD2. Germline trimming cut 1 base from V and 5 bases from J; bases unmatched to any gene: 5. Germline CDR1 and CDR2: SGHTA and FQGNSA. This CDR3 has 16 residues. Complete variable domain (other parts from reference TRBV7-2 and TRBJ2-3): GAGVSQSPSNKVTEKGKDVELRCDPISGHTALYWYRQSLGQGLEFLIYFQGNSAPDKSGLPSDRFSAERTGGSVSTLTIQRTQQEDSAVYLCASSLVSGRALDTQYFGPGTRLTVL.

The chain couples TRBV11-2 to TRBJ2-5, with D perhaps TRBD1 (6 bases). The CDR3 totals 15 residues. In germline, CDR1 is SGHAT, CDR2 FQNNGV. Trimming removed 1 base at V and 3 bases at J, with 12 bases between. The DNA for the CDR3 is TGTGCCAGCAGCTTAGTCTATCAGGGGAAAGAGACCCAGTACTTC. Encoded protein: CASSLVYQGKETQYF.

The rearrangement links TRBV6-1 to TRBJ2-7; 7 bases fit TRBD1. CDR3 length: 12 residues. J gave up 4 bases and V 6 bases, and 3 bases lay outside the gene matches. Germline V CDR1 and CDR2: MNHNS, SASEGT. CDR3 region: CASRAQGYEQYF. As DNA, the CDR3 is TGTGCCAGCAGAGCACAGGGGTACGAGCAGTACTTC.

This clonotype was observed many times. The gene calls are TRBV5-1 and TRBJ2-7, with D perhaps matching TRBD1 (5 bases). Trimming pared 1 base from V and 6 bases from J, leaving 17 bases between. CDR3 length equals 15 residues. Germline values: CDR1 SGHRS, CDR2 YFSETQ. In DNA, the CDR3 is TGCGCCAGCAGCTTGTTTGGGAAAGGGGCCTCCGAGCAGTACTTC. This sequence encodes CASSLFGKGASEQYF.

The V call is TRBV18, the J call TRBJ2-7, with 8 positions matching TRBD2. The V gene end was trimmed by 1 base and the J gene end by 2 bases; junction bases not matched to a gene: 4. CDR3 length equals 15 residues. CDR1 KGHSH and CDR2 LQKENI come from the germline V gene. The CDR3 here is CASSPRSGAAYEQYF. DNA for the CDR3: TGTGCCAGCTCACCACGTAGCGGGGCCGCCTACGAGCAGTACTTC.